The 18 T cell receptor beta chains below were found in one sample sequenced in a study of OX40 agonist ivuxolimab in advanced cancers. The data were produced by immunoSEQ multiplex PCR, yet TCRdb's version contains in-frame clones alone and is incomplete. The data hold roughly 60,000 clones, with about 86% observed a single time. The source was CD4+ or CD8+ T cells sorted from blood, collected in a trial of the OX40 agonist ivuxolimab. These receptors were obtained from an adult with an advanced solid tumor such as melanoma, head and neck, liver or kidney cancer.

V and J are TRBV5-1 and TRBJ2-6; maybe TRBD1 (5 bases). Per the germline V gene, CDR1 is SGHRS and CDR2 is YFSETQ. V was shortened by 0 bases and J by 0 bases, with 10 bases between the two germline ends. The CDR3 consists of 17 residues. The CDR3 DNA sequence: TGCGCCAGCAGCTTGGCACAGGCCATCTCTGGGGCCAACGTCCTGACTTTC. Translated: CASSLAQAISGANVLTF.

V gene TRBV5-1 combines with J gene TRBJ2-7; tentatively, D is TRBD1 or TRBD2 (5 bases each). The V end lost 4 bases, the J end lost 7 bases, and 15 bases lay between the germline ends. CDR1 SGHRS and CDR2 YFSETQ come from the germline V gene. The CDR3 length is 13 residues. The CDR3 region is CASSRGPSGEQYF. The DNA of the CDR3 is TGCGCCAGCAGCCGGGGACCCTCGGGGGAGCAGTACTTC.

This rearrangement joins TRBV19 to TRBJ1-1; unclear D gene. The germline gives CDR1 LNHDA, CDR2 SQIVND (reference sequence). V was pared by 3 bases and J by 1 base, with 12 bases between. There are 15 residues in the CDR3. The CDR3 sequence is CASSMERASNTEAFF. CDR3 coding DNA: TGTGCCAGTAGTATGGAGCGGGCCTCGAACACTGAAGCTTTCTTT.

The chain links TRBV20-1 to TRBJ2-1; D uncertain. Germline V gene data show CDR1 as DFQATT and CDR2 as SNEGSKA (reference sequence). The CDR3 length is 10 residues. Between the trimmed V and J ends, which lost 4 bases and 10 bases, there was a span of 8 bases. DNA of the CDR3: TGCAGTGCTACGGCGCGGGAGCAGTTCTTC. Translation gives CSATAREQFF.

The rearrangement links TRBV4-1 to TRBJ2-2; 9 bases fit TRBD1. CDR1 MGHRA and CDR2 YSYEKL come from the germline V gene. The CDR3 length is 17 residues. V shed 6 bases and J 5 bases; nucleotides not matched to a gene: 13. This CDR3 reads CASSLTGGEWKTGELFF. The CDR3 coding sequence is TGCGCCAGCAGTCTTACAGGGGGCGAGTGGAAAACCGGGGAGCTGTTTTTT.

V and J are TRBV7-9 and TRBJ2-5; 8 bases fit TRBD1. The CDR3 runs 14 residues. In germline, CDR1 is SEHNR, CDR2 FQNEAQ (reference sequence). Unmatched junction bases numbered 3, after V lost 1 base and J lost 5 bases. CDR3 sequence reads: CASSLGRGLETQYF. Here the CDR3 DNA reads TGTGCCAGCAGCTTAGGCAGGGGGCTGGAGACCCAGTACTTC.

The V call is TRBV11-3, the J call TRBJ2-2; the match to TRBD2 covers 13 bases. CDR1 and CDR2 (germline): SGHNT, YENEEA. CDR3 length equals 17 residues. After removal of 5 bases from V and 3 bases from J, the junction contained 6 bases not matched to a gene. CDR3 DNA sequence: TGTGCCAGCAGCCTGGGACTAGCGGGGTCGTACACCGGGGAGCTGTTTTTT. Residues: CASSLGLAGSYTGELFF.

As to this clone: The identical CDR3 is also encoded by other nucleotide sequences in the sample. CDR3 region: CSVQGMNTEAFF. The DNA for the CDR3 is TGCAGCGTACAGGGGATGAACACTGAAGCTTTCTTT. This sequence joins TRBV29-1 and TRBJ1-1, with 7 positions matching TRBD1. This CDR3 comprises 12 residues. Per the germline V gene, CDR1 is SQVTM and CDR2 is ANQGSEA. The ends lost 6 bases at V and 0 bases at J; junction bases unmatched: 1.

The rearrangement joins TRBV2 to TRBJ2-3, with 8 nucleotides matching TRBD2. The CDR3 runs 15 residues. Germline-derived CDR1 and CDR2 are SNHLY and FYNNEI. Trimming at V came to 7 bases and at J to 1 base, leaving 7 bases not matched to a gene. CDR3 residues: CASTRDSGGTDTQYF. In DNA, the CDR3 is TGTGCCAGCACTAGGGATAGCGGGGGCACAGATACGCAGTATTTT.

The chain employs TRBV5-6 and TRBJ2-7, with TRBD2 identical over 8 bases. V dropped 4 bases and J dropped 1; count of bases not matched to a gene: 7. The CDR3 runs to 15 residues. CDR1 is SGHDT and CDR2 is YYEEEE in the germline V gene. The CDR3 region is CASSISGRGSYEQYF. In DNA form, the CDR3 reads TGTGCCAGCAGCATCAGCGGGAGAGGGTCCTACGAGCAGTACTTC.

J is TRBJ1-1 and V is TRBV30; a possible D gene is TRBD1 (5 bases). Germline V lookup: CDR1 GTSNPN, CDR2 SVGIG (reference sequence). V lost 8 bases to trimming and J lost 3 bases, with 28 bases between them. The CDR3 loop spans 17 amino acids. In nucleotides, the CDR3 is TGTGCCGGAGACAGTTCGGGCATCTGTCTGGGGGACACTGAAGCTTTCTTT. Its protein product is CAGDSSGICLGDTEAFF. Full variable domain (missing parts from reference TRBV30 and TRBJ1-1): SQTIHQWPATLVQPVGSPLSLECTVEGTSNPNLYWYRQAAGRGLQLLFYSVGIGQISSEVPQNLSASRPQDRQFILSSKKLLLSDSGFYLCAGDSSGICLGDTEAFFGQGTRLTVV.

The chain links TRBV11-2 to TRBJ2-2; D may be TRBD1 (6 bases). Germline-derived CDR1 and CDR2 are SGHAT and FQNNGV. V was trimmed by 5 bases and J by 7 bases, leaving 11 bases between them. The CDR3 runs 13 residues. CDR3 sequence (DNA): TGTGCCAGCAGCAAAACAGGGAACGGGGAGCTGTTTTTT. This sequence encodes CASSKTGNGELFF. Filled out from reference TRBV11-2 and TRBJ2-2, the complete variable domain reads EAGVAQSPRYKIIEKRQSVAFWCNPISGHATLYWYQQILGQGPKLLIQFQNNGVVDDSQLPKDRFSAERLKGVDSTLKIQPAKLEDSAVYLCASSKTGNGELFFGEGSRLTVL.

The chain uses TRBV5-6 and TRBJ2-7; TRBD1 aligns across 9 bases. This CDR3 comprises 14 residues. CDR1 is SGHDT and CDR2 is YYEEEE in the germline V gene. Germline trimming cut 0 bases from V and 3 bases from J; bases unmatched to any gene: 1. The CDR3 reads CASSLGDRDYEQYF. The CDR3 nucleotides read TGTGCCAGCAGCTTGGGGGACAGGGACTACGAGCAGTACTTC.

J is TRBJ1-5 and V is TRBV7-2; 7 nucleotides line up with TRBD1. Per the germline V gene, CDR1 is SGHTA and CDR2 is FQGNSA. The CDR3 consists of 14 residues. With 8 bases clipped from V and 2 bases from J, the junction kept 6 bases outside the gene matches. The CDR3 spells CASGRQGGNQPQHF. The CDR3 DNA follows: TGTGCCAGCGGGAGACAGGGCGGCAATCAGCCCCAGCATTTT.

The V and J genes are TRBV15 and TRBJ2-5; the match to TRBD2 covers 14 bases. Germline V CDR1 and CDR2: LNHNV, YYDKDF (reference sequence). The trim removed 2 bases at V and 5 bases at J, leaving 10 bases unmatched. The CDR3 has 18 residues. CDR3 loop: CATSRPGLAGGRVETQYF. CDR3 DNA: TGTGCCACCAGCAGACCAGGACTAGCGGGGGGCCGGGTTGAGACCCAGTACTTC.

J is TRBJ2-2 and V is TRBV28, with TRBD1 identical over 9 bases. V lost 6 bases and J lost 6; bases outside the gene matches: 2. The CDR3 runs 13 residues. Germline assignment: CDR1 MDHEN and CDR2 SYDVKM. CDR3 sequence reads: CASRQGAAGELFF. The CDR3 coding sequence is TGTGCCAGCAGACAGGGGGCGGCCGGGGAGCTGTTTTTT.

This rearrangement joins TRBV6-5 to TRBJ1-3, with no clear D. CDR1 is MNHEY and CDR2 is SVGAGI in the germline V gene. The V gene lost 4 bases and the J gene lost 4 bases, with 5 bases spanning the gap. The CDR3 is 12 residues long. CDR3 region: CASSSWGNTIYF. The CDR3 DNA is TGTGCCAGCAGTTCCTGGGGAAACACCATATATTTT.

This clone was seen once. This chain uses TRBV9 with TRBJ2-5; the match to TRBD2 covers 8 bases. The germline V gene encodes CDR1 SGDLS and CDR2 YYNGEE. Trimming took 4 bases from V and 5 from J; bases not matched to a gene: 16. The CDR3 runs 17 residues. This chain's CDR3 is CASSTGLGTLSVETQYF. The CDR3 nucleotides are TGTGCCAGCAGCACGGGACTAGGAACATTGTCAGTGGAGACCCAGTACTTC.